This T cell receptor beta chain was found in a study of vaccination and CD4 T cells after COVID-19. Looking at the study overall: Diagnosis preceded the drawing of post-COVID samples by a median approximately 100 days (range 35 to 161).

The ends were cut back, 5 bases at V and 5 bases at J, with 18 bases in the middle. The length of the CDR3 is 15 residues. CDR1 is MNHNS, CDR2 SASEGT, per germline. Study results and caveats: In convalescent patients, a median about 86% of reactive clones appeared only post-vaccination.

On this clonotype itself: Its specificity is unknown.

Sequencing of the DNA from cultured CD4+ T cells was carried out with the Oncomine TCR Beta short-read assay. TCRdb re-analysed the PCR reads in MiXCR, keeping a single row per CDR3 protein. This sample has roughly 7,000 distinct CDR3 sequences; over 25% occur once, and the top ten carry 9.5%. Treatment described: approximately nine-day PBMC culture with coronavirus spike peptide pools or control peptides (ViraFEST assay). The ViraFEST method relied on peptide pools to expand antigen-specific T cells, followed by TCR sequencing. The starting material was CD4+ T cells from blood, cultured in vitro, obtained after SARS-CoV-2 vaccination. The sequence was obtained from a human donor who had recovered from COVID-19. The gene calls are TRBV6-1 and TRBJ2-5, with D unresolved. The CDR3 nucleotides are TGTGCCAGCAGTCCCACTTGGTCCCAAGCGGAGACCCAGTACTTC. It codes for CASSPTWSQAETQYF.